These T cell receptor beta chains were read from a single sample in a study of OX40 agonist ivuxolimab in advanced cancers. Some clones are missing from TCRdb's copy, which holds only in-frame ones; the method was immunoSEQ multiplex PCR. The sample holds around 82,000 clones, about 88% seen once. The specimen was CD4+ or CD8+ T cells sorted from blood, collected in a trial of the OX40 agonist ivuxolimab. The receptors come from an adult with an advanced solid tumor such as melanoma, head and neck, liver or kidney cancer. CDR3s include the opening cysteine and the closing phenylalanine or tryptophan. Fields, in order: V gene, clone size, CDR3 length, CDR3 protein. For some rows the clone size is stated as once, few or many, or as a class when expanded; others skip it.

V gene: TRBV19; clone size: once; CDR3 length: 18; CDR3 protein: CASSIARLRSGFGNTIYF
V gene: TRBV19; clone size: -; CDR3 length: 16; CDR3 protein: CASSIGNTVSNTEAFF
V gene: TRBV5-1; clone size: -; CDR3 length: 15; CDR3 protein: CASSLSVGGPYEQFF
V gene: TRBV19; clone size: -; CDR3 length: 15; CDR3 protein: CASTPGRVSTDTQYF
V gene: TRBV10-1; clone size: -; CDR3 length: 14; CDR3 protein: CASSVGGTYNEQFF
V gene: TRBV18; clone size: -; CDR3 length: 14; CDR3 protein: CASSPGQAIDEQFF
V gene: TRBV6-1; clone size: once; CDR3 length: 14; CDR3 protein: CASTSAPGTDKAFF
V gene: TRBV9; clone size: -; CDR3 length: 12; CDR3 protein: CASSLRTNEQFF
V gene: TRBV21-1; clone size: -; CDR3 length: 15; CDR3 protein: CASSKGRRGLDGYTF
V gene: TRBV10-1; clone size: -; CDR3 length: 13; CDR3 protein: CASSLTRGGEQYF
V gene: TRBV6-5; clone size: -; CDR3 length: 14; CDR3 protein: CASSYSTSQTEAFF